Listed below are T cell receptor beta chains from one sample, sequenced in a study of cytomegalovirus exposure and HLA in healthy donors. The protocol was immunoSEQ multiplex PCR, while the TCRdb copy is restricted to in-frame clones and leaves out a portion. The table records 100,000 to 150,000 clones, roughly 75% of them present only once. The material sequenced was PBMCs. Source of these receptors: a woman aged 45-59 years in good health and CMV-seronegative. Both conserved end residues are part of each CDR3. Fields, in order: clone size, J gene, V gene, D gene, CDR3 protein, CDR3 DNA. D genes are given only for firm matches. Clone size is given for some rows only: seen once, a few or many times, or a class if the clone is expanded.

-	TRBJ1-3	TRBV5-6	-	CASSLERNTIYF	TGTGCCAGCAGCTTGGAGAGGAACACCATATATTTT
-	TRBJ2-3	TRBV4-1	TRBD2	CASSQDPLAGEADTQYF	TGCGCCAGCAGCCAAGATCCGCTAGCGGGAGAGGCAGATACGCAGTATTTT
few	TRBJ1-1	TRBV6-5	-	CASSSRDTTEAFF	TGTGCCAGCAGTTCCCGGGATACCACTGAAGCTTTCTTT
-	TRBJ2-1	TRBV11-1	TRBD2	CASGPYSGSSYNEQFF	TGTGCCAGCGGACCCTATAGCGGGAGCTCCTACAATGAGCAGTTCTTC
few	TRBJ2-7	TRBV27	-	CASSSNYEQYF	TGTGCCAGCAGTTCAAACTACGAGCAGTACTTC
-	TRBJ2-5	TRBV29-1	-	CSVLEGLGETQYF	TGCAGCGTTTTGGAGGGCCTAGGGGAGACCCAGTACTTC
-	TRBJ1-1	TRBV10-3	-	CAISESSGAGGTEAFF	TGTGCCATCAGTGAGTCCTCGGGGGCGGGAGGCACTGAAGCTTTCTTT
-	TRBJ1-3	TRBV18	-	CASSLMNELYSGNTIYF	TGTGCCAGCTCCCTTATGAACGAACTCTACTCTGGAAACACCATATATTTT
once	TRBJ2-3	TRBV5-4	-	CASSSGLPTDTQYF	TGTGCCAGCAGCTCGGGACTCCCTACAGATACGCAGTATTTT
once	TRBJ2-7	TRBV29-1	TRBD2	CSVEIGLAGNEQYF	TGCAGCGTTGAAATTGGCCTAGCGGGCAACGAGCAGTACTTC
-	TRBJ2-1	TRBV27	-	CASSLEGLGNSYNEQFF	TGTGCCAGCAGCCTGGAGGGTCTGGGAAACTCCTACAATGAGCAGTTCTTC
once	TRBJ2-7	TRBV9	TRBD1	CASSVSGGGSYEQYF	TGTGCCAGCAGCGTATCAGGGGGTGGGTCCTACGAGCAGTACTTC
-	TRBJ2-5	TRBV4-1	TRBD2	CASSQTGTSGSIGEQYF	TGCGCCAGCAGCCAAACCGGGACTAGCGGGAGTATAGGTGAGCAGTACTTC
few	TRBJ2-3	TRBV7-9	-	CASGQKIRFAGSTDTQYF	TGTGCCAGCGGGCAGAAAATCCGATTCGCGGGGTCCACAGATACGCAGTATTTT
-	TRBJ1-5	TRBV5-6	TRBD1	CASSPTGVGNQPQHF	TGTGCCAGCAGCCCAACAGGGGTTGGGAATCAGCCCCAGCATTTT
-	TRBJ2-5	TRBV28	-	CASSLYSHAARGAETQYF	TGTGCCAGCAGTTTGTATTCCCATGCGGCCCGGGGGGCAGAGACCCAGTACTTC
-	TRBJ1-5	TRBV7-8	TRBD1	CASSGSTGGYQPQHF	TGTGCCAGCAGCGGCTCGACAGGGGGGTATCAGCCCCAGCATTTT
few	TRBJ1-5	TRBV6-5	-	CASSYEEESNQPQHF	TGTGCCAGCAGTTACGAGGAAGAGAGCAATCAGCCCCAGCATTTT
-	TRBJ2-3	TRBV7-9	TRBD2	CASSFRLAGSSTDTQYF	TGTGCCAGCAGCTTCAGACTAGCGGGTTCTAGCACAGATACGCAGTATTTT
-	TRBJ2-3	TRBV27	TRBD1	CASSSTGAGDTQYF	TGTGCCAGCAGTTCGACAGGGGCGGGGGATACGCAGTATTTT
-	TRBJ1-5	TRBV5-6	-	CASSNDYQPQHF	TGTGCCAGCAGCAACGACTATCAGCCCCAGCATTTT
once	TRBJ1-1	TRBV29-1	-	CSVVRNTEAFF	TGCAGCGTTGTTAGGAACACTGAAGCTTTCTTT
-	TRBJ2-4	TRBV19	-	CASGGSIQYF	TGTGCCAGTGGAGGGTCCATTCAGTACTTC
once	TRBJ2-3	TRBV6-5	TRBD2	CASSVAGVVDTQYF	TGTGCCAGCAGTGTAGCGGGAGTAGTAGATACGCAGTATTTT
-	TRBJ1-2	TRBV7-2	-	CASSPGGAGAGYGYTF	TGTGCCAGCAGCCCCGGAGGAGCGGGAGCGGGGTATGGCTACACCTTC
-	TRBJ2-4	TRBV7-2	TRBD2	CASSLTSGNDIQYF	TGTGCCAGCAGCTTAACTAGCGGGAATGACATTCAGTACTTC